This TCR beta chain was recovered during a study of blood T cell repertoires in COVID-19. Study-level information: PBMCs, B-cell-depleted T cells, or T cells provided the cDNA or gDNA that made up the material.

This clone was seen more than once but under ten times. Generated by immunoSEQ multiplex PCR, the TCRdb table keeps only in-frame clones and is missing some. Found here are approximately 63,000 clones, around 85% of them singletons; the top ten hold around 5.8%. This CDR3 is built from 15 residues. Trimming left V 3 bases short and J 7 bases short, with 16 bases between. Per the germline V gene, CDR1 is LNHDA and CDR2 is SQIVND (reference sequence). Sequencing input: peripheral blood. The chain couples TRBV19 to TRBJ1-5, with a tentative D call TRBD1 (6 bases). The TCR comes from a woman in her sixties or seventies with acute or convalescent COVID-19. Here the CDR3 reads CASSMITGLGQPQHF. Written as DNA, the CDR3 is TGTGCCAGTAGTATGATCACAGGGCTCGGGCAGCCCCAGCATTTT.